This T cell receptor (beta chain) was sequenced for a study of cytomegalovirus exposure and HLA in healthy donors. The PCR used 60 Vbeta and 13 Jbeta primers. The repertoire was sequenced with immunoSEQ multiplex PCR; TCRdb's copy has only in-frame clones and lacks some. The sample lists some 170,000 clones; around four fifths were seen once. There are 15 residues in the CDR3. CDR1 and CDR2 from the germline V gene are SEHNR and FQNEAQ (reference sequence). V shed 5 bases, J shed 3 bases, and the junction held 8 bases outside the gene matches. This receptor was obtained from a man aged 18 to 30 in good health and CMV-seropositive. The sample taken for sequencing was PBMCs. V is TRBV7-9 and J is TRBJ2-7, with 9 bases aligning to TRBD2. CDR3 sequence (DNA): TGTGCCAGCAGCCCTGGGCGGGAGGGCGTCTACGAGCAGTACTTC. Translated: CASSPGREGVYEQYF.